The source of this TCR beta chain is a study of OX40 agonist ivuxolimab in advanced cancers. Across the whole study: Patients enrolled in dose escalation were diagnosed with hepatocellular carcinoma, melanoma, renal cell or head and neck cancer. Study-wide points: Mean expanded clone counts were higher in CD8+ than CD4+ T cells. The investigators did not determine what antigen specificity the expanded peripheral T cells had.

TCRdb's copy holds only in-frame clones and misses some; the assay was immunoSEQ multiplex PCR. The data contain roughly 75,000 clones, around 88% of them singletons. Per the germline V gene, CDR1 is LNHDA and CDR2 is SQIVND (reference sequence). CDR3 length: 14 amino acids. The trim removed 4 bases at V and 3 bases at J, leaving 3 bases unmatched. On this clone itself: What it binds is not known.

The timepoints at which blood was sampled were baseline, cycle 4 day 1, and cycle 7 day 1. This TCR was recovered from an adult with an advanced solid tumor such as melanoma, head and neck, liver or kidney cancer. The specimen was CD4+ or CD8+ T cells sorted from blood, collected in a trial of the OX40 agonist ivuxolimab. This chain joins TRBV19 and TRBJ2-4, with TRBD1 matching over 7 bases. CDR3 nucleotide sequence: TGTGCCAGTAGTACACAGGGGAGCAAAAACATTCAGTACTTC. Translating it yields CASSTQGSKNIQYF. The full variable domain, rest sourced from reference TRBV19 and TRBJ2-4, is DGGITQSPKYLFRKEGQNVTLSCEQNLNHDAMYWYRQDPGQGLRLIYYSQIVNDFQKGDIAEGYSVSREKKESFPLTVTSAQKNPTAFYLCASSTQGSKNIQYFGAGTRLSVL.